A single T cell receptor beta chain is shown here with its context. Its antigen is unidentified. The sort gate was single viable CD3+CD4+CD8-CD45RO+ cells for memory CD4+ T cells. Measured with immunoSEQ multiplex PCR; TCRdb has only the in-frame clones, and not every one. The sample comprises around 61,000 clones, 82% of which are singletons, and approximately 0.44% rests with the top ten. The germline CDR1 and CDR2 sequences are MNHNY and SVGAGI (reference sequence). Trimming took off 5 bases at V and 7 bases at J, with 15 bases between the two ends. CDR3 length: 15 amino acids. The data originate from a study of memory CD4+ T cells and cytomegalovirus serostatus. General study points: About 40% of the roughly 160 known CMV-associated TCRbeta sequences appeared in CD4+ memory.

V and J are TRBV6-6 and TRBJ1-6, with D tentatively TRBD1 (5 bases). Sample: memory CD4+ T cells from blood. The clonotype was recovered from an adult in good health and CMV-seronegative. CDR3 residues: CASSPLEGLNSPLHF. The CDR3 DNA reads as TGTGCCAGCAGTCCCCTGGAGGGGCTCAATTCACCCCTCCACTTT.